This record covers a single T cell receptor beta chain. The entry originates in a study of read filtering for tumor transcriptome and immune sequencing. Background on the study: By R-ISS, stages I, II and III held around 8, 15 and 7 patients. DNase treatment preceded whole-transcriptome library preparation.

V dropped 5 bases and J dropped 4; count of bases not matched to a gene: 9. The CDR3 is made up of 16 amino acids. CDR1 is SGHTA, CDR2 FQGNSA, per germline. The library was built from about 400 ng RNA with molecular barcoded adaptors for alpha/delta and beta/gamma chains. Each CDR3 protein gets one entry after TCRdb re-called the reads with MiXCR. The data show approximately 9,800 distinct CDR3 sequences, 15% to 20% seen once. V gene TRBV7-2 combines with J gene TRBJ2-1, with 9 nucleotides matching TRBD2. The receptor was derived from a donor over 35 with multiple myeloma. The sample was a population of CD138-negative cells sorted from bone marrow. The DNA for the CDR3 is TGTGCCAGCAGCGGCCGTAGCGGGGGCGGGTACAATGAGCAGTTCTTC. Residues: CASSGRSGGGYNEQFF.